This T cell receptor beta chain came from a study of cytomegalovirus exposure and HLA in healthy donors. Study-level results: There were some public TCRs occurring in many donors, but most TCR sequences were rare. The authors enumerated some 160 TCR beta chains as linked to cytomegalovirus. Cytomegalovirus status was reportedly diagnosed by the classifier with high sensitivity and specificity. According to a subsequent analysis, TCR clusters from the first cohort were inclined to appear together in the 110 or so validation repertoires.

Regarding this clone: Its specificity is unknown. Sequence at one end of the junction differs from germline and may be a read error.

Only in-frame clones appear in the TCRdb table, and some are missing; sequencing was by immunoSEQ multiplex PCR. The profile shows some 40,000 clones, roughly 91% of them singletons. Germline CDR1 and CDR2: MNHNS and SASEGT. The CDR3 is 11 amino acids. The sequenced sample was PBMCs. The source is a man younger than 30 in good health and CMV-seronegative. The V gene is TRBV6-1, the J gene TRBJ2-1; maybe TRBD2 (5 bases). This CDR3 is CASSELREGIF. CDR3 sequence (DNA): TGTGCCAGCAGTGAATTGAGGGAAGGGATCTTC.